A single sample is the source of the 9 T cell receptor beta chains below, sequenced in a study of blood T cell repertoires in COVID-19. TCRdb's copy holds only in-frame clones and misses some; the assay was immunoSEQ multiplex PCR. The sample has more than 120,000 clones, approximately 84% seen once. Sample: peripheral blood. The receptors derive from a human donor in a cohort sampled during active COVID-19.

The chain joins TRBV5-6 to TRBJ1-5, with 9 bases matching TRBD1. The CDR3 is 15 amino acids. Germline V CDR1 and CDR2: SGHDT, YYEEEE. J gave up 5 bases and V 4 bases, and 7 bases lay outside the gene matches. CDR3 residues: CASSRRTGVDQPQHF. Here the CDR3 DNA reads TGTGCCAGCAGCCGAAGGACAGGGGTGGATCAGCCCCAGCATTTT.

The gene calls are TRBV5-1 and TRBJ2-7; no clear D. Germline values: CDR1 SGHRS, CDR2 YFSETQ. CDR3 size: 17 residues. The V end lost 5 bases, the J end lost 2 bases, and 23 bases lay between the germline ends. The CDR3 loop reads CASRGPGPSFSTYEQYF. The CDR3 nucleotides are TGCGCCAGCAGAGGCCCAGGCCCATCCTTTTCCACCTACGAGCAGTACTTC.

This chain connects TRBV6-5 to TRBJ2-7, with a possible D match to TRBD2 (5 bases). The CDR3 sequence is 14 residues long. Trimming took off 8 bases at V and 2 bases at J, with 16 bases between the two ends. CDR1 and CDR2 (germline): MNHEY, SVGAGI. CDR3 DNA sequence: TGTGCCAGCGGGCGGGCCGCTGAAACCTACGAGCAGTACGTC. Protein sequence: CASGRAAETYEQYV.

CDR3 sequence reads: CASTAARTSANTGELFF. The CDR3 nucleotides are TGTGCCAGTACCGCTGCCCGGACATCAGCGAACACCGGGGAGCTGTTTTTT. The chain has TRBV19 and TRBJ2-2; D possibly corresponds to TRBD1 (5 bases). The V end lost 7 bases, the J end lost 0 bases, and 18 bases lay between the germline ends. The CDR3 totals 17 residues. Germline loops: CDR1 LNHDA, CDR2 SQIVND (reference sequence).

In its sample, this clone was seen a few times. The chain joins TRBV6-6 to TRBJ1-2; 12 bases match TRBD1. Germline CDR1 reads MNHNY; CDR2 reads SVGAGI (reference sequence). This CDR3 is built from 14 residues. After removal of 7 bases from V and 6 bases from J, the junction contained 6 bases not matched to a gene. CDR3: CASTTGQGADGYTF. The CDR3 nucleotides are TGTGCCAGCACCACGGGACAGGGGGCGGATGGCTACACCTTC.

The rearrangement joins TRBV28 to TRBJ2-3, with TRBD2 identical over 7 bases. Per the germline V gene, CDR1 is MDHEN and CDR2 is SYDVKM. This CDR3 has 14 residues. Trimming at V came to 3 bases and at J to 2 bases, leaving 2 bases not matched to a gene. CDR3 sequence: CASSLGTNTDTQYF. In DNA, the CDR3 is TGTGCCAGCAGTTTGGGGACTAACACAGATACGCAGTATTTT.

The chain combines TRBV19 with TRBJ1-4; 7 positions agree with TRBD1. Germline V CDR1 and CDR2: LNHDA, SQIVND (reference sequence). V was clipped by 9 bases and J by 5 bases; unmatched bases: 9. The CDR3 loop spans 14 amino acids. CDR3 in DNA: TGTGCCAGCCGAGACAGGGCCTCGAATGAAAAACTGTTTTTT. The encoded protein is CASRDRASNEKLFF.

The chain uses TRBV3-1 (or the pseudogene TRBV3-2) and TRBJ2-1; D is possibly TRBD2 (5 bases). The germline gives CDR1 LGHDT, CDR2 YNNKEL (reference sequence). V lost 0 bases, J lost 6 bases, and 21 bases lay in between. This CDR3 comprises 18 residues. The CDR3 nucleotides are TGTGCCAGCAGCCAAGAACCCCCTAGCTCCCACCTTTTCAATGAGCAGTTCTTC. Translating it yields CASSQEPPSSHLFNEQFF.

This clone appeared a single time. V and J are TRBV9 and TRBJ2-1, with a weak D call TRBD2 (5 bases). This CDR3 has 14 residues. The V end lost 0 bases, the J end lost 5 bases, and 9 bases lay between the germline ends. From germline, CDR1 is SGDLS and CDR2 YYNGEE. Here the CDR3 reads CASSVVGNDNEQFF. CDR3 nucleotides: TGTGCCAGCAGCGTAGTCGGGAACGACAATGAGCAGTTCTTC.